Listed below are T cell receptor beta chains from one sample, sequenced in a study of T-cell memory formation after mild COVID-19. TCRdb used MiXCR to reprocess the 5' RACE reads, holding one entry per CDR3 protein. The table includes 550,000 to 700,000 distinct CDR3 sequences, over 15% detected once. The sequencing input was PBMCs or a T cell subset sorted from them (not recorded which). The receptors were sampled from an adult woman who had mild COVID-19 (a few samples of this study predate the infection). Cell type and time point are not known. Each CDR3 is given with its conserved first and last residue. Each record gives: clone size, D gene, J gene, V gene, CDR3 DNA, CDR3 protein. D genes are given only for firm matches. Not every row has a clone size; where given, it reads once, few, many or a size class.

>.|.|TRBJ2-2|TRBV7-2
TGTGCCAGCAGCGAACCTGAAGGGACCGCGGAGCTGCTGTTTTTT
CASSEPEGTAELLFF
>few|TRBD1|TRBJ2-7|TRBV14
TGTGCCAGCAGCCACCCCCGACAGGGGATTCCCTACGAGCAGTACTTC
CASSHPRQGIPYEQYF
>many|.|TRBJ2-2|TRBV24-1
TGTGCCACCAGTGATGTGCAAGAGAACACCGGGGAGCTGTTTTTT
CATSDVQENTGELFF
>.|.|TRBJ2-7|TRBV12-3/TRBV12-4
TGTGCCAGCAGTCAACCCGCGACTACTAATATCGACGAGCAGTACTTC
CASSQPATTNIDEQYF
>.|.|TRBJ1-2|TRBV7-9
TGTGCCAGCGGGGAATATGGCTACACCTTC
CASGEYGYTF
>.|.|TRBJ1-2|TRBV5-1
TGCGCCAGCAGCTTGGCGTCGGTAGGGTATGGCTACACCTTC
CASSLASVGYGYTF
>.|TRBD1|TRBJ1-1|TRBV7-2
TGTGCCAGCAGACTCGGACAGGGGGTGTTGAACACTGAAGCTTTCTTT
CASRLGQGVLNTEAFF
>.|.|TRBJ2-3|TRBV6-6
TGTGCCAGCAGTTACTCGGGTTTCACAGATACGCAGTATTTT
CASSYSGFTDTQYF
>.|.|TRBJ2-7|TRBV29-1
TGCAGCGTTGAAGTCTTCGAATCCTACGAGCAGTACTTC
CSVEVFESYEQYF
>.|.|TRBJ2-2|TRBV20-1
TGCAGTGCTAGAGGGGGCCAGCGGAACACCGGGGAGCTGTTTTTT
CSARGGQRNTGELFF
>many|.|TRBJ2-3|TRBV4-1
TGCGCCAGCAGCCAAGAAACTCGATCGGGGGCAGATACGCAGTATTTT
CASSQETRSGADTQYF
>.|TRBD1|TRBJ1-1|TRBV6-5
TGTGCCAGCAACATGGGGACAGCTATTAGAAGTGAAGCTTTCTTT
CASNMGTAIRSEAFF
>.|.|TRBJ2-5|TRBV7-9
TGTGCCAGCAGCCCACTAGGAGTTGGCGTTGGCCAAGAGACCCAGTACTTC
CASSPLGVGVGQETQYF
>.|.|TRBJ1-1|TRBV3-1
TGTGCCAGCAGCCTAGGGAGTTTAGCGACTGAAGCTTTCTTT
CASSLGSLATEAFF
>.|.|TRBJ1-1|TRBV27
TGTGCCAGCAGGGACTATATGGGGAACACTGAAGCTTTCTTT
CASRDYMGNTEAFF
>.|TRBD2|TRBJ2-3|TRBV6-5
TGTGCCAGCAGCGGGGGGTCGGAGGCAGATACGCAGTATTTT
CASSGGSEADTQYF
>.|.|TRBJ2-7|TRBV9
TGTGCCAGCAGCGTAGCGATCAACACCTTCCACGAGCAGTACTTC
CASSVAINTFHEQYF
>.|TRBD2|TRBJ2-3|TRBV12-3/TRBV12-4
TGTGCCAGCAGTAGTCCCCTAGCGGGAGTAGGGACAGATACGCAGTATTTT
CASSSPLAGVGTDTQYF
>.|TRBD1|TRBJ2-5|TRBV7-7
TGTGCCAGCAGCCCGGACAGGACGGAGACCCAGTACTTC
CASSPDRTETQYF
>once|TRBD2|TRBJ2-5|TRBV7-9
TGTGCCAGCAGCATTAGCGGGAGTGGCGGCTACGAGACCCAGTACTTC
CASSISGSGGYETQYF
>.|TRBD2|TRBJ2-1|TRBV20-1
TGCAGTGCTAGAGATGCTAGCGGGGGGGACAATGAGCAGTTCTTC
CSARDASGGDNEQFF
>few|.|TRBJ2-2|TRBV20-1
TGCAGTGCTAGAGCGAGGGGCGCAACCGGGGAGCTGTTTTTT
CSARARGATGELFF
>few|.|TRBJ2-7|TRBV6-5
TGTGCCAGCACTTCATTAGGGCGTAGCTCCTACGAGCAGTACTTC
CASTSLGRSSYEQYF
>once|.|TRBJ1-1|TRBV12-3/TRBV12-4
TGTGCCAGCAGCCAGGGAAAGGGTCGCGACACTGAAGCTTTCTTT
CASSQGKGRDTEAFF
>.|TRBD2|TRBJ2-7|TRBV14
TGTGCCAGCAGCCAAGGTCTGGCTAGCGGGAGCTACGAGCAGTACTTC
CASSQGLASGSYEQYF
>.|.|TRBJ1-5|TRBV11-2
TGTGCCAGCAGCTTAGCCCCGGGGGCCAGCAATCAGCCCCAGCATTTT
CASSLAPGASNQPQHF
>few|TRBD1|TRBJ2-2|TRBV5-1
TGCGCCAGCAGCGCTGCAGGGGGCGACACCGGGGAGCTGTTTTTT
CASSAAGGDTGELFF
>few|TRBD1|TRBJ1-2|TRBV5-6
TGTGCCAGCAGCCCCGACAGGGTTCGCTATGGCTACACCTTC
CASSPDRVRYGYTF
>.|TRBD1|TRBJ2-1|TRBV6-1
TGTGCCAGCAGGCCGGGACAGGGTTCCAATGAGCAGTTCTTC
CASRPGQGSNEQFF
>.|TRBD1|TRBJ1-1|TRBV20-1
TGCAGTGCTAGGGCCGTCGGACAGGGCGTTGAAGCTTTCTTT
CSARAVGQGVEAFF
>few|.|TRBJ1-1|TRBV30
TGTGCCTGGAGTGTAACCCCTTCGGGCACTGAAGCTTTCTTT
CAWSVTPSGTEAFF
>few|.|TRBJ2-3|TRBV29-1
TGCAGCGGCTTCACAGATACGCAGTATTTT
CSGFTDTQYF
>.|TRBD2|TRBJ2-1|TRBV7-2
TGTGCCAGCAGCTTAGTGAGCCTAGCGGGACGAAGGGGAAGGAATGAGCAGTTCTTC
CASSLVSLAGRRGRNEQFF
>many|TRBD2|TRBJ2-1|TRBV24-1
TGTGCCACCAGTGGCGGGGGTTTGCATTTCTTC
CATSGGGLHFF
>.|TRBD1|TRBJ1-5|TRBV24-1
TGTGCCACCAGTGATTCTAGGGGGCCCCAGCCCCAGCATTTT
CATSDSRGPQPQHF